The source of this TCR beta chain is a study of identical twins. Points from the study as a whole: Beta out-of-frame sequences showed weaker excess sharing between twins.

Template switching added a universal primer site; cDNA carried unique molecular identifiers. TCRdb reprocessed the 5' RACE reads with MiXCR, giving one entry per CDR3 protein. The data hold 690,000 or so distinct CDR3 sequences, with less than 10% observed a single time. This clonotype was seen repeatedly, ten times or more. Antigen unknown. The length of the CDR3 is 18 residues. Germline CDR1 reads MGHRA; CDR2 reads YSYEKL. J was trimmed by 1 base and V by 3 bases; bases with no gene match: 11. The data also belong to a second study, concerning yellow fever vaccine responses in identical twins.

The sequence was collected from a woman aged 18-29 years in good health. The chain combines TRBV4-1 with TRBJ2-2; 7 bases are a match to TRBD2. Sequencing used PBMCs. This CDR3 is CASSQKVLGEGNTGELFF. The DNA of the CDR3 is TGCGCCAGCAGCCAGAAGGTTTTGGGGGAGGGGAACACCGGGGAGCTGTTTTTT.